The sample holds many counts of the clone carrying this T cell receptor (beta chain). Amplification of TCR beta CDR3 regions was performed using RNA transcripts as template. Researchers ran a first-round RT-PCR on the TCR CDR3 using the HTBI primer set. One entry per CDR3 protein results from TCRdb running MiXCR on the multiplex PCR reads. The data show over 350,000 distinct CDR3 sequences, roughly 15% seen once. The CDR3 length is 13 residues. V gave up 9 bases and J gave up 4 bases, with 13 bases separating them. These data belong to a study of T cells in Graves' hyperthyroidism and ophthalmopathy. The rearrangement links TRBV12-3 or TRBV12-4 to TRBJ1-3, with D possibly matching TRBD1 (5 bases). The sample comprised blood. This clonotype was obtained from a man younger than 30 with Graves' ophthalmopathy. This CDR3 is CARPGTTGNTIYF. In nucleotides, the CDR3 is TGTGCCAGGCCCGGGACGACCGGAAACACCATATATTTT.